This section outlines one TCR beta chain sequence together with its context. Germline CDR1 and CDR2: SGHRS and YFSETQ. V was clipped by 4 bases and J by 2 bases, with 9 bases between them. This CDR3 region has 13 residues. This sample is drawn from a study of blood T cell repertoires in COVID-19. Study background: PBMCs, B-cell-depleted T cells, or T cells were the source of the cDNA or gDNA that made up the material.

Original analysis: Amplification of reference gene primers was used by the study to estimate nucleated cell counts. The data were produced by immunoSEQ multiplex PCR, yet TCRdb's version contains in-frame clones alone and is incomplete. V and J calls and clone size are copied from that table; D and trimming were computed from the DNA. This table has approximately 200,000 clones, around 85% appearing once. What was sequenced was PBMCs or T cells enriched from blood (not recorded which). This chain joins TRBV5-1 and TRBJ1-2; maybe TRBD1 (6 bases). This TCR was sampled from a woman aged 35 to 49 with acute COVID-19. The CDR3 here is CASSGGQNYGYTF. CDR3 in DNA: TGCGCCAGCAGCGGCGGACAGAACTATGGCTACACCTTC. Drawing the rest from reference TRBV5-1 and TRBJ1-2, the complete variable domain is KAGVTQTPRYLIKTRGQQVTLSCSPISGHRSVSWYQQTPGQGLQFLFEYFSETQRNKGNFPGRFSGRQFSNSRSEMNVSTLELGDSALYLCASSGGQNYGYTFGSGTRLTVV.